What follows are 29 T cell receptor beta chains derived from one specimen sequenced in a study of blood T cells in healthy people across ages. Sample-barcoded 5' priming and a J-beta primer mix drove a second PCR of 7 to 11 cycles. TCRdb re-called the 5' RACE reads through MiXCR, storing one row per CDR3 protein. The table has 1.5 million to 2 million distinct CDR3 sequences, 28% seen once. The sequenced sample was blood. These receptors came from a woman aged 25 to 45 in good health.

In its sample, this clonotype was seen a few times. DNA of the CDR3: TGTGCCAGCAGTTTAGGGGGGGCTAGCGGGGGTACAGATACGCAGTATTTT. As protein: CASSLGGASGGTDTQYF. The chain recombines TRBV28 with TRBJ2-3; 10 bases map to TRBD2. V was clipped by 2 bases and J by 3 bases; unmatched bases: 8. Per germline, CDR1 MDHEN and CDR2 SYDVKM. The CDR3 is made up of 17 amino acids.

V usage is TRBV20-1 and J usage is TRBJ1-1; D might be TRBD1 (6 bases). CDR3 length: 17 amino acids. V was pared by 0 bases and J by 0 bases, with 17 bases between. Germline assignment: CDR1 DFQATT and CDR2 SNEGSKA (reference sequence). In nucleotides, the CDR3 is TGCAGTGCTAGAGATCTGCCAGGGGTCTATGTGAACACTGAAGCTTTCTTT. It codes for CSARDLPGVYVNTEAFF.

Of note for this clonotype: An end of the junction does not agree with germline; a read error may underlie this. The chain couples TRBV4-1 to TRBJ2-3, with 9 bases aligning to TRBD1. CDR3 length equals 15 residues. Germline CDR1 and CDR2: MGHRA and YSYEKL. The CDR3 DNA reads TGCGCCAGCAGCCATGAGGACAGGGGTGCAGATACGCGGTATTTT. Its protein is CASSHEDRGADTRYF.

V is TRBV20-1 and J is TRBJ1-6; D is undetermined. Deletions cut 6 bases from V and 7 bases from J, with 16 bases between. The CDR3 length is 14 residues. Looked up from germline, CDR1 is DFQATT and CDR2 is SNEGSKA (reference sequence). In DNA form, the CDR3 reads TGCAGTGCCACAAGTCAAGTTGGGAATTCACCCCTCCACTTT. The encoded protein is CSATSQVGNSPLHF.

The CDR3 reads CASSEGDLTDAYGYTF. CDR3 DNA sequence: TGTGCCAGCAGTGAAGGTGACCTTACAGACGCCTATGGCTACACCTTC. The gene calls are TRBV2 and TRBJ1-2, with D hard to call. The V and J ends lost 1 base and 4 bases respectively, with 16 bases between them. From germline, CDR1 is SNHLY and CDR2 FYNNEI. CDR3 size: 16 residues.

This chain links TRBV20-1 with TRBJ1-6; D may be TRBD1 (6 bases). Germline lookup yields CDR1 DFQATT and CDR2 SNEGSKA (reference sequence). The V end lost 1 base, the J end lost 2 bases, and 15 bases lay between the germline ends. The CDR3 runs 17 residues. CDR3 sequence (DNA): TGCAGTGCTAGAGGTACAGGGACGAAAACCTATAATTCACCCCTCCACTTT. Its translation is CSARGTGTKTYNSPLHF.

A note on this clonotype: A read error may be the cause here, since a much bigger clone is one base away. J is TRBJ2-5 and V is TRBV20-1; TRBD2 agrees at 8 bases. The end of the DNA aligns better with TRBJ2-1, so the J call may be wrong. The CDR3 covers 14 residues. Germline loops: CDR1 DFQATT, CDR2 SNEGSKA (reference sequence). The CDR3 region is CSAHRLARQETQFF. The CDR3 DNA reads as TGCAGTGCACATCGACTAGCGCGTCAAGAGACCCAGTTCTTC.

Comments on this clonotype: One end of the junction does not line up with germline, which may come from a read error. The rearrangement joins TRBV14 to TRBJ1-2; D remains ambiguous. The CDR3 spans 14 residues. CDR1 and CDR2 (germline): SGHDN, FVKESK. For the CDR3, the DNA is TGTGCCAGCAACCAAGATGCTTCAGACTATGGCTACACCTTC. Encoded protein: CASNQDASDYGYTF.

As DNA, the CDR3 is TGTGCCAGCAGCCAAGTGGAGCGCTTAAGTCTGTTCTTC. It specifies CASSQVERLSLFF. J is TRBJ2-1 and V is TRBV14; no clear D gene. The ends were cut back, 1 base at V and 15 bases at J, with 16 bases in the middle. The CDR3 has 13 amino acids. Germline V gene sequence: CDR1 SGHDN, CDR2 FVKESK.

The sample holds a few counts of this clonotype. This chain connects TRBV5-4 to TRBJ2-2; TRBD1 aligns across 9 bases. Germline values: CDR1 SGHNT, CDR2 YYREEE (reference sequence). Trimming removed 1 base from V and 3 bases from J; junction bases left unmatched: 4. The CDR3 runs 16 residues. The chain's CDR3 is CASSLTWTGDTGELFF. The DNA of the CDR3 is TGTGCCAGCAGCTTGACCTGGACAGGGGACACCGGGGAGCTGTTTTTT.

This clonotype occurred a few times. This rearrangement joins TRBV4-3 to TRBJ2-3; D perhaps matches TRBD2 (5 bases). This CDR3 is 15 amino acids long. Trimming left V 0 bases short and J 2 bases short, with 9 bases between. CDR1 and CDR2 from the germline V gene are LGHNA and YSLEER. The CDR3 loop reads CASSQDGRDTDTQYF. CDR3 sequence (DNA): TGCGCCAGCAGCCAAGACGGACGGGACACAGATACGCAGTATTTT.

This clonotype was counted many times. CDR3 residues: CASSHERLDSYEQYF. The DNA of the CDR3 is TGCGCCAGCAGCCATGAGCGACTGGACAGTTACGAGCAGTACTTC. The V call is TRBV4-1, the J call TRBJ2-7, with TRBD1 as a possible D gene (6 bases). Germline-derived CDR1 and CDR2 are MGHRA and YSYEKL. V lost 3 bases to trimming and J lost 4 bases, with 16 bases between them. There are 15 residues in the CDR3.

This clonotype showed up many times. The genes are TRBV12-3 or TRBV12-4 and TRBJ2-4; TRBD2 is a possible D gene (5 bases). The CDR3 extends over 14 amino acids. Between the trimmed V and J ends, which lost 7 bases and 5 bases, there was a span of 15 bases. In DNA form, the CDR3 reads TGTGCCAGCACTACTAGTCGAGTTCAAAACATTCAGTACTTC. This sequence encodes CASTTSRVQNIQYF.

This clonotype came up a few times. J is TRBJ2-3 and V is TRBV7-9, with TRBD2 identical over 12 bases. Trimming removed 5 bases from V and 1 base from J; junction bases left unmatched: 4. CDR3 size: 16 residues. Looked up from germline, CDR1 is SEHNR and CDR2 is FQNEAQ (reference sequence). The CDR3 loop reads CASSPWTSGGTDTQYF. The CDR3 DNA sequence: TGTGCCAGCAGCCCCTGGACTAGCGGGGGCACAGATACGCAGTATTTT.

This chain uses TRBV18 with TRBJ1-6; 9 bases are a match to TRBD1. This CDR3 region has 15 residues. Trimming took 2 bases from V and 7 from J; bases not matched to a gene: 3. Germline values: CDR1 KGHSH, CDR2 LQKENI. The CDR3 bases are TGTGCCAGCTCACCAGAAACAGGGGGCAATTCACCCCTCCACTTT. Translating it yields CASSPETGGNSPLHF.

In the case of this clonotype: The DNA is left out, because the CDR3 cannot be placed on it with certainty; the CDR3 is given as TCRdb lists it. The CDR3 is CASRVGTGANTF. The chain is built from TRBV12-3 or TRBV12-4 and TRBJ1-2; the D call TRBD1 from the table was never checked on the DNA. The CDR3 region is 12 residues in length, termini included.

The rearrangement links TRBV7-9 to TRBJ2-1; 9 nucleotides agree with TRBD2. V shed 9 bases, J shed 9 bases, and the junction held 12 bases outside the gene matches. This CDR3 spans 14 amino acids. The germline V gene encodes CDR1 SEHNR and CDR2 FQNEAQ (reference sequence). In DNA form, the CDR3 reads TGTGCCAGGCTTAGCGGGAGAGGTAGGGGTGAGCAGTTCTTC. Its translation: CARLSGRGRGEQFF.

The V gene is TRBV6-6, the J gene TRBJ2-1; D possibly corresponds to TRBD1 (6 bases). Germline CDR1 and CDR2: MNHNY and SVGAGI (reference sequence). The CDR3 consists of 14 residues. Trimming removed 6 bases at V and 4 bases at J, with 13 bases between. The CDR3 reads CASRYRDGYNEQFF. The DNA of the CDR3 is TGTGCCAGCAGGTACAGGGACGGTTACAATGAGCAGTTCTTC.

To note about this clonotype: A much larger clone lies a single base off, so this may be a read error. This chain links TRBV11-3 with TRBJ2-3; D unclear. The V end was cut by 5 bases, the J end by 2 bases, with 8 bases between. The germline CDR1 and CDR2 sequences are SGHNT and YENEEA. CDR3 length: 13 amino acids. The CDR3 DNA sequence: TGTGCCAGCAGCGCCGCACACACAGATACGCAGTATTTT. As protein: CASSAAHTDTQYF.

This clonotype has ten or more counts. The chain carries TRBV6-2 or TRBV6-3 and TRBJ2-7; 8 nucleotides line up with TRBD2. CDR3 length: 14 amino acids. Germline values: CDR1 MNHEY, CDR2 SVGEGT. The V gene end was trimmed by 6 bases and the J gene end by 0 bases; junction bases not matched to a gene: 4. DNA of the CDR3: TGTGCCAGCAGATTTCTAGCGGGCTCCTACGAGCAGTACTTC. Translated: CASRFLAGSYEQYF.

At least ten counts were recorded for this clonotype. This chain connects TRBV4-2 to TRBJ2-7, with a tentative D call TRBD1 (6 bases). V gave up 4 bases and J gave up 6 bases, with 25 bases separating them. Germline CDR1 and CDR2: LGHNA and YNFKEQ. The CDR3 totals 17 residues. The CDR3 sequence is CASSPSISFGQSGEQYF. In nucleotides, the CDR3 is TGTGCCAGCAGCCCGAGCATCAGTTTTGGACAGAGTGGCGAGCAGTACTTC.

The V and J genes are TRBV14 and TRBJ2-7, with TRBD2 matching over 8 bases. V was pared by 3 bases and J by 7 bases, with 14 bases of the junction left unmatched. The CDR3 totals 16 residues. CDR1 is SGHDN, CDR2 FVKESK, per germline. This chain's CDR3 is CASSHPETSVRREQYF. The CDR3 nucleotides are TGTGCCAGCAGCCATCCCGAGACTAGCGTCCGGAGGGAGCAGTACTTC. Full variable domain (remainder filled in from reference TRBV14 and TRBJ2-7): EAGVTQFPSHSVIEKGQTVTLRCDPISGHDNLYWYRRVMGKEIKFLLHFVKESKQDESGMPNNRFLAERTGGTYSTLKVQPAELEDSGVYFCASSHPETSVRREQYFGPGTRLTVT.

The V and J genes are TRBV25-1 and TRBJ2-5, with D unclear. This CDR3 comprises 13 residues. The V end was cut by 3 bases, the J end by 5 bases, with 10 bases between. The germline V gene encodes CDR1 MGHDK and CDR2 SYGVNS. The CDR3: CASSDLVGETQYF. The CDR3, as DNA: TGTGCCAGCAGTGATCTTGTCGGTGAGACCCAGTACTTC.

This clonotype was counted between two and nine times. The rearrangement links TRBV5-1 to TRBJ1-6; D unresolved. Trimming stripped 0 bases from V and 6 bases from J, with 4 bases between. The CDR3 totals 13 residues. Germline-derived CDR1 and CDR2 are SGHRS and YFSETQ. CDR3 amino acids: CASSLGSNSPLHF. In nucleotides, the CDR3 is TGCGCCAGCAGCTTGGGCTCTAATTCACCCCTCCACTTT.

This clonotype showed up many times. The gene calls are TRBV4-1 and TRBJ2-5; 8 bases line up with TRBD2. Germline lookup yields CDR1 MGHRA and CDR2 YSYEKL. The CDR3 totals 15 residues. V lost 4 bases, J lost 4 bases, and 8 bases stayed unmatched. Here the CDR3 DNA reads TGCGCCAGCAGCCCATTGCCAGCGGGGGTAGAGACCCAGTACTTC. This codes for CASSPLPAGVETQYF.

This clonotype was picked up many times. The chain uses TRBV12-5 and TRBJ1-1; D unresolved. Trimming pared 6 bases from V and 4 bases from J, leaving 9 bases between. Germline CDR1 LGHNT, CDR2 FRNRAP. The CDR3 totals 12 residues. CDR3 DNA sequence: TGTGCTAGTGGATACGAACCCACTGAAGCTTTCTTT. Amino acids: CASGYEPTEAFF.

The chain employs TRBV15 and TRBJ1-5; no clear D gene. From germline, CDR1 is LNHNV and CDR2 YYDKDF (reference sequence). Deletions cut 1 base from V and 4 bases from J, with 8 bases between. The CDR3 is made up of 14 amino acids. For the CDR3, the DNA is TGTGCCACCAGCAGAGGGGGTCCAAATCAGCCCCAGCATTTT. It yields the protein CATSRGGPNQPQHF.

Only one count was recorded for this clonotype. V and J are TRBV5-4 and TRBJ2-3; D is possibly TRBD2 (7 bases). CDR3 length: 16 amino acids. Germline CDR1 SGHNT, CDR2 YYREEE (reference sequence). Trimming left V 5 bases short and J 1 base short, with 17 bases between. The CDR3 loop reads CASRGGGLRGTDTQYF. The DNA of the CDR3 is TGTGCCAGCAGAGGGGGGGGGCTCCGGGGCACAGATACGCAGTATTTT.

In its sample, this clonotype was seen many times. This chain connects TRBV7-2 to TRBJ2-7, with D perhaps matching TRBD1 or TRBD2 (5 bases each). The CDR3 is 14 amino acids. V lost 6 bases to trimming and J lost 4 bases, with 16 bases between them. Germline-derived CDR1 and CDR2 are SGHTA and FQGNSA. The CDR3 spells CASRMGDVRYEQYF. CDR3 coding DNA: TGTGCCAGCAGAATGGGGGACGTGAGATACGAGCAGTACTTC.